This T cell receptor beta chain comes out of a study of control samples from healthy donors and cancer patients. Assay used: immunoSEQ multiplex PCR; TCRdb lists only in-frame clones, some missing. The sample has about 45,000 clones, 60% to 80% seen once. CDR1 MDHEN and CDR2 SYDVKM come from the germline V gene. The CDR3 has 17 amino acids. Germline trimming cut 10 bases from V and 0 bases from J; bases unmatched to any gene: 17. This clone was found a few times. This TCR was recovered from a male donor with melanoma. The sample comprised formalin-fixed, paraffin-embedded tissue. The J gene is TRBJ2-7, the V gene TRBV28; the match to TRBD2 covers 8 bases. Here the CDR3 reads CATKRLAGRIRSYEQYF. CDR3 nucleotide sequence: TGTGCCACCAAGAGGCTAGCGGGCCGTATACGCTCCTACGAGCAGTACTTC.